This T cell receptor beta chain was observed in a study of blood T cells in healthy people across ages. At the level of the study: Template switching captured about one barcoded beta molecule per two T cells. Study-wide results and limits: Calculation of diversity from one million T cells yielded estimates considered to be underestimates. A greater number of naive CD4+ cells and higher diversity distinguished long-lived donors from aged donors. A strong correlation was seen between TCR beta diversity and naive T cell percentage.

Alongside a J-beta primer mix, a sample-barcoded 5' primer served in a second PCR lasting roughly 7 to 11 cycles. TCRdb processed the 5' RACE reads anew with MiXCR; each CDR3 protein has one entry. In the table there are roughly 1.5 million distinct CDR3 sequences, approximately 43% of which are singletons. The V gene's germline CDR1 is MNHNY and CDR2 SVGAGI (reference sequence). The V gene end was trimmed by 6 bases and the J gene end by 7 bases; junction bases not matched to a gene: 16. The CDR3 is 17 amino acids. As to this clonotype: No antigen is known for it.

The specimen was blood. This sequence joins TRBV6-6 and TRBJ1-4; 8 positions agree with TRBD1. The sequence came from a woman under 30 in good health. CDR3: CASSPGTGGSKTEKLFF. The CDR3 coding sequence is TGTGCCAGCAGCCCCGGAACAGGGGGTTCAAAGACTGAAAAACTGTTTTTT.